This passage covers 26 T cell receptor beta chains from one sample sequenced in a study of blood T cell repertoires in COVID-19. Repertoires were generated with immunoSEQ multiplex PCR, while TCRdb's copy carries only in-frame clones and drops some. The profile covers around 60,000 clones, with roughly 71% appearing a single time and about 33% taken by the ten largest. Source material: peripheral blood. The receptors here all came from a human donor in a cohort sampled during active COVID-19.

Remarks on this clone: The sample contains more than one DNA sequence encoding this CDR3. The V and J genes are TRBV10-3 and TRBJ2-3; 9 bases are a match to TRBD2. This CDR3 has 16 residues. Germline V gene data show CDR1 as ENHRY and CDR2 as SYGVKD. Trimming at V came to 2 bases and at J to 2 bases, leaving 5 bases not matched to a gene. CDR3 DNA sequence: TGTGCCATCAGTGAGGGTGCGGGGGGGCTCACAGATACGCAGTATTTT. Amino acid sequence: CAISEGAGGLTDTQYF.

The J gene is TRBJ2-1, the V gene TRBV20-1; the D gene is possibly TRBD2 (5 bases). The CDR3 contains 11 residues. Germline values: CDR1 DFQATT, CDR2 SNEGSKA (reference sequence). V was pared by 4 bases and J by 6 bases, with 7 bases between. The CDR3 region is CSAKRSNEQFF. The CDR3 nucleotides are TGCAGTGCTAAGCGGAGCAATGAGCAGTTCTTC.

This chain links TRBV19 with TRBJ2-5; no clear D. The CDR3 length is 14 residues. The germline CDR1 and CDR2 sequences are LNHDA and SQIVND (reference sequence). The V end was cut by 5 bases, the J end by 1 base, with 11 bases between. The CDR3 reads CASSRLAVQETQYF. CDR3 nucleotides: TGTGCCAGTAGTCGTCTGGCGGTCCAAGAGACCCAGTACTTC.

V and J are TRBV5-1 and TRBJ2-1; TRBD2 matches at 7 bases. Trimming took 0 bases from V and 4 from J; bases not matched to a gene: 4. CDR3 size: 15 residues. Looked up from germline, CDR1 is SGHRS and CDR2 is YFSETQ. The CDR3 DNA is TGCGCCAGCAGCTTGGAAGCGGGGAGATACAATGAGCAGTTCTTC. It is translated as CASSLEAGRYNEQFF.

The chain has TRBV6-5 and TRBJ1-5, with a weak D call TRBD1 (5 bases). Trimming cost V 5 bases and J 4 bases, with 9 bases left between them. The CDR3 covers 13 residues. CDR1 MNHEY and CDR2 SVGAGI come from the germline V gene. CDR3 region: CASSRQQNQPQHF. For the CDR3, the DNA is TGTGCCAGCAGTAGACAGCAAAATCAGCCCCAGCATTTT.

CDR3 nucleotide sequence: TGTGCCAGCAGCGCGACTAGGGATGAGCAGTTCTTC. Its protein is CASSATRDEQFF. The chain links TRBV7-2 to TRBJ2-1; D may be TRBD2 (6 bases). CDR3 size: 12 residues. Germline CDR1 and CDR2: SGHTA and FQGNSA. Between the trimmed V and J ends, which lost 5 bases and 8 bases, there was a span of 10 bases. Drawing the rest from reference TRBV7-2 and TRBJ2-1, the complete variable domain is GAGVSQSPSNKVTEKGKDVELRCDPISGHTALYWYRQSLGQGLEFLIYFQGNSAPDKSGLPSDRFSAERTGGSVSTLTIQRTQQEDSAVYLCASSATRDEQFFGPGTRLTVL.

This clone has more than one count but fewer than ten. The chain couples TRBV3-1 (or the pseudogene TRBV3-2) to TRBJ2-1; D may be TRBD2 (5 bases). This CDR3 spans 14 amino acids. In germline, CDR1 is LGHDT, CDR2 YNNKEL (reference sequence). V dropped 4 bases and J dropped 3 bases, with 10 bases sitting between them. The CDR3 region is CASSPSGLYNEQFF. CDR3 nucleotides: TGTGCCAGCAGCCCCTCCGGACTCTACAATGAGCAGTTCTTC.

Notes on this clone: This same CDR3 is encoded by further DNA sequences in the sample. This sequence joins TRBV28 and TRBJ1-2; a weak D match, TRBD1 (5 bases). CDR1 and CDR2 (germline): MDHEN, SYDVKM. The CDR3 extends over 13 amino acids. V lost 6 bases and J lost 2, with 10 bases in between. CDR3 amino acids: CASSLTGNYGYTF. CDR3 nucleotide sequence: TGTGCCAGCAGCCTCACAGGAAACTATGGCTACACCTTC.

CDR3 in amino acids: CASSQDELSGGWWNTEAFF. CDR3 DNA: TGTGCCAGCAGCCAAGACGAATTATCAGGGGGTTGGTGGAACACTGAAGCTTTCTTT. The gene calls are TRBV3-1 (or the pseudogene TRBV3-2) and TRBJ1-1; 7 bases fit TRBD1. Germline V gene lookup returns CDR1 LGHDT and CDR2 YNNKEL (reference sequence). V dropped 0 bases and J dropped 1; count of bases not matched to a gene: 14. The CDR3 extends over 19 amino acids.

The chain links TRBV2 to TRBJ2-5; perhaps TRBD1 as D (6 bases). This CDR3 contains 15 residues. Trimming pared 8 bases from V and 1 base from J, leaving 17 bases between. From germline, CDR1 is SNHLY and CDR2 FYNNEI. CDR3 in DNA: TGTGCCAGCGGATTACAGGGAACACCCCAAGAGACCCAGTACTTC. This translates into CASGLQGTPQETQYF.

The chain carries TRBV5-6 and TRBJ2-7; D is undetermined. The CDR3 has 13 residues. Trimming cost V 4 bases and J 0 bases, with 8 bases left between them. Germline V gene lookup returns CDR1 SGHDT and CDR2 YYEEEE. The CDR3 reads CASSRDISYEQYF. The CDR3 coding sequence is TGTGCCAGCAGCCGCGACATCTCCTACGAGCAGTACTTC.

The V and J genes are TRBV7-8 and TRBJ2-4; tentatively, D is TRBD1 (6 bases). The germline gives CDR1 SGHVS, CDR2 FQNEAQ. Trimming shortened V by 1 base and J by 2 bases, and 12 bases separated the two germline ends. The CDR3 runs to 16 residues. The CDR3 here is CASSLEQGRTKNIQYF. CDR3 DNA: TGTGCCAGCAGCTTAGAACAGGGAAGGACCAAAAACATTCAGTACTTC.

The CDR3 here is CASGLRRGNSPLHF. The CDR3 DNA sequence: TGTGCCAGTGGTCTCCGGAGGGGAAATTCACCCCTCCACTTT. This chain links TRBV6-5 with TRBJ1-6, with D possibly being TRBD1 (5 bases). Trimming took 9 bases from V and 7 from J, leaving 16 bases between them. The CDR3 contains 14 residues. Germline V gene data show CDR1 as MNHEY and CDR2 as SVGAGI.

The rearrangement joins TRBV5-1 to TRBJ1-1; 7 positions agree with TRBD1. J was trimmed by 4 bases and V by 0 bases; bases with no gene match: 3. Germline CDR1 reads SGHRS; CDR2 reads YFSETQ. This CDR3 has 14 residues. Written as DNA, the CDR3 is TGCGCCAGCAGCTTGGGGAACAGGGGCACTGAAGCTTTCTTT. Encoded protein: CASSLGNRGTEAFF.

The chain uses TRBV6-5 and TRBJ1-1; D unclear. Trimming took 9 bases from V and 1 from J, leaving 6 bases between them. The CDR3 sequence is 11 residues long. Germline CDR1 is MNHEY and CDR2 is SVGAGI. CDR3 nucleotide sequence: TGTGCCAGTGCAGAGAACACTGAAGCTTTCTTT. Translating gives CASAENTEAFF.

V gene TRBV11-2 combines with J gene TRBJ2-3; perhaps TRBD2 as D (6 bases). Germline loops: CDR1 SGHAT, CDR2 FQNNGV. V was pared by 2 bases and J by 2 bases, with 17 bases between. The CDR3 is made up of 17 amino acids. DNA of the CDR3: TGTGCCAGCAGCTTATCCTCCCTTAGCGGATTCACAGATACGCAGTATTTT. Its translation: CASSLSSLSGFTDTQYF.

This clone was observed a handful of times. V is TRBV12-3 or TRBV12-4 and J is TRBJ2-1; 9 bases are shared with TRBD2. V gave up 7 bases and J gave up 14 bases; unmatched junction bases: 12. The CDR3 consists of 13 residues. CDR3 sequence (DNA): TGTGCCAGCATTCGAGGAGCGGGCGGGGGGGAGTTCTTC. This encodes CASIRGAGGGEFF.

This chain joins TRBV9 and TRBJ1-2; tentatively, D is TRBD1 (6 bases). Trimming took off 0 bases at V and 8 bases at J, with 14 bases between the two ends. In germline, CDR1 is SGDLS, CDR2 YYNGEE. CDR3 size: 14 residues. This CDR3 reads CASSVEGGMRGYTF. The CDR3 coding sequence is TGTGCCAGCAGCGTAGAGGGGGGGATGAGAGGCTACACCTTC.

This rearrangement joins TRBV6-2 or TRBV6-3 to TRBJ1-1, with TRBD1 matching 8 bases. Per the germline V gene, CDR1 is MNHEY and CDR2 is SVGEGT. The CDR3 has 16 amino acids. With V trimmed by 2 bases and J by 1 base, 6 bases remained unmatched. The DNA for the CDR3 is TGTGCCAGCAGTTACCTGCCCGGGACAGGGAACACTGAAGCTTTCTTT. Its translation is CASSYLPGTGNTEAFF.

The chain recombines TRBV9 with TRBJ2-7, with a tentative D call TRBD1 (7 bases). Germline values: CDR1 SGDLS, CDR2 YYNGEE. The germline V and J ends were trimmed by 0 bases and 6 bases, with 13 bases remaining between them. The CDR3 is 14 amino acids. The CDR3 here is CASSVGYQGGEQYF. For the CDR3, the DNA is TGTGCCAGCAGCGTAGGCTACCAGGGGGGCGAGCAGTACTTC.

The V call is TRBV29-1, the J call TRBJ2-1; 7 positions agree with TRBD2. Germline lookup yields CDR1 SQVTM and CDR2 ANQGSEA. V trimming: 5 bases; J trimming: 4 bases; junction bases outside the gene matches: 5. The length of the CDR3 is 13 residues. The CDR3 DNA is TGCAGCGTTCAGCGGGATCGGTACAATGAGCAGTTCTTC. Its protein is CSVQRDRYNEQFF.

This clone occurred a few times. The J gene is TRBJ1-5, the V gene TRBV2; TRBD1 aligns across 8 bases. CDR3 length: 15 amino acids. V lost 6 bases to trimming and J lost 3 bases; unmatched junction nucleotides: 7. Germline V lookup: CDR1 SNHLY, CDR2 FYNNEI. CDR3 DNA sequence: TGTGCCAGCAGAATGACAGGGGAAAACAATCAGCCCCAGCATTTT. Its translation is CASRMTGENNQPQHF.

DNA for the CDR3: TGTGCCAGCATTCTAACGCCTTGGGGAGGGAATGGCTACACCTTC. Translating it yields CASILTPWGGNGYTF. V gene TRBV6-6 combines with J gene TRBJ1-2, with D unclear. The CDR3 sequence is 15 residues long. V lost 7 bases and J lost 6, with 21 bases in between. Looked up from germline, CDR1 is MNHNY and CDR2 is SVGAGI (reference sequence).

This clone was seen many times. The CDR3 DNA follows: TGTGCCAGCAGCTTAGACCTAGCGGGTGGTAGGGCTGAAGCTTTCTTT. Encoded protein: CASSLDLAGGRAEAFF. The chain employs TRBV7-3 and TRBJ1-1, with D uncertain. This CDR3 region has 16 residues. Germline V gene sequence: CDR1 SGHTA, CDR2 FQGTGA. Trimming took 2 bases from V and 6 from J, leaving 19 bases between them.

The genes are TRBV7-2 and TRBJ2-7; TRBD1 aligns across 8 bases. Unmatched junction bases numbered 5, after V lost 4 bases and J lost 0 bases. The CDR3 length is 15 residues. Per the germline V gene, CDR1 is SGHTA and CDR2 is FQGNSA. Here the CDR3 DNA reads TGTGCCAGCAGCTCCCAGACAGGGGACTCCTACGAGCAGTACTTC. Its translation is CASSSQTGDSYEQYF.

V is TRBV7-9 and J is TRBJ2-5, with D hard to call. This CDR3 is 14 amino acids long. Germline assignment: CDR1 SEHNR and CDR2 FQNEAQ (reference sequence). The ends were cut back, 1 base at V and 0 bases at J, with 6 bases in the middle. CDR3 coding DNA: TGTGCCAGCAGCTTAGTCGTATACCAAGAGACCCAGTACTTC. Translating it yields CASSLVVYQETQYF.